This T cell receptor (beta chain) was observed in a study of graft-versus-host responses after intestinal transplantation. Study-level information: Anti-thymocyte globulin induction, then tacrolimus and steroids for two to four years, went to all recipients. Study observations and caveats: Early post-transplant HvG declines showed an association with peak circulating GvH clone levels. In patients with graft-donor T cell macrochimerism, allograft graft-versus-host to host-versus-graft clonal ratios were high. There were GvH clones found in recipient marrow, and some of them appeared first in ileum or blood.

In regard to this clone: Its target is not known.

Using immunoSEQ multiplex PCR, the repertoire was profiled, and TCRdb retains in-frame clones only, with some absent. The sample records over 90,000 clones, roughly 91% being singletons. This material consisted of unstimulated CD4+ T cells sorted from spleen or lymph node cells, taken before transplant. This TCR derives from a human donor who was the organ donor for an intestinal transplant.

CDR3 nucleotides: TGCGCCAGCAGCCTTATACAGGGGGCTGGGGGTGGCTACACCTTC. Amino acids: CASSLIQGAGGGYTF. V gene TRBV4-1 combines with J gene TRBJ1-2; 9 bases map to TRBD1. With V trimmed by 4 bases and J by 7 bases, 10 bases remained unmatched. The CDR3 contains 15 residues. Per germline, CDR1 MGHRA and CDR2 YSYEKL.